This T cell receptor beta chain is drawn from a study of radiotherapy plus CTLA-4 blockade in lung cancer. This CDR3 contains 15 residues. TCRdb keeps only in-frame clones here, not all; method: immunoSEQ multiplex PCR. The sample has 70,000 to 85,000 clones, roughly 70% seen once. This clone was recorded a few times. This clonotype was sampled from a human donor with non-small cell lung cancer whose response to radiotherapy plus ipilimumab could not be evaluated. The rearrangement links TRBV21-1 to TRBJ1-2; the table gives TRBD1 as D, unverified against the DNA. TRBV21-1 is termed a pseudogene. The specimen was peripheral blood, collected from a patient treated with radiotherapy plus ipilimumab. Here the CDR3 DNA reads TGTGCCAGCAGCAAACGACAGGGGAGGAACTATGGCTACACCTTC. This codes for CASSKRQGRNYGYTF.